This T cell receptor beta chain appears in the sequencing data of a study of T-cell reconstitution after alpha-beta-depleted transplantation in children. This clonotype was observed a handful of times. Its target is unknown. V lost 6 bases, J lost 4 bases, and 16 bases lay in between. The germline CDR1 and CDR2 sequences are DFQATT and SNEGSKA (reference sequence). CDR3 length equals 13 residues. Overall study results and limits: By one year post-transplant, T-cell counts and diversity largely arose from T cells that were newly produced. There were some patients whose high TCRbeta diversity at day 60 came from surviving recipient T cells and thymic progenitors. Reported findings indicate that, about two months after transplant, alpha-beta T cells came from several hundred expanded clones, which were derived from non-depleted graft cells.

The TCRbeta library was prepared with unique molecular identifiers. MiXCR, run by TCRdb on the PCR reads, gives a single entry per CDR3 protein. The repertoire consists of fewer than 400,000 distinct CDR3 sequences, with 23% occurring once and the leading ten covering approximately 11%. This TCR was sampled from a male patient under 18 who had a stem cell transplant for acute lymphoblastic leukemia, so the T cells may come from the graft donor. The chain uses TRBV20-1 and TRBJ2-7, with D tentatively TRBD1 or TRBD2 (5 bases each). The specimen comprised PBMCs, mostly from graft donor cells, sampled 180 days after TCRalphabeta/CD19-depleted stem cell transplant. The DNA of the CDR3 is TGCAGTGCGACCGGGATAGGGGTGTACGAGCAGTACTTC. This codes for CSATGIGVYEQYF.